This T cell receptor beta chain derives from a study of technical replicates of blood from a handful of donors. Only in-frame clones appear in the TCRdb table, and some are missing; sequencing was by immunoSEQ multiplex PCR. The sample lists approximately 79,000 clones, 97% occurring once. The CDR3 has 13 amino acids. Germline V gene data show CDR1 as SGHRS and CDR2 as YFSETQ. V lost 2 bases and J 5 bases, leaving 11 bases between the germline ends. Sequences were obtained from T cells isolated from PBMCs. This clonotype originated in a human donor in good health. The V gene is TRBV5-1, the J gene TRBJ2-7; perhaps TRBD2 as D (5 bases). The CDR3 is CASSLSGFNEQYF. CDR3 nucleotides: TGCGCCAGCAGCTTAAGCGGATTCAACGAGCAGTACTTC. The variable domain in full, completed from reference TRBV5-1 and TRBJ2-7, reads KAGVTQTPRYLIKTRGQQVTLSCSPISGHRSVSWYQQTPGQGLQFLFEYFSETQRNKGNFPGRFSGRQFSNSRSEMNVSTLELGDSALYLCASSLSGFNEQYFGPGTRLTVT.